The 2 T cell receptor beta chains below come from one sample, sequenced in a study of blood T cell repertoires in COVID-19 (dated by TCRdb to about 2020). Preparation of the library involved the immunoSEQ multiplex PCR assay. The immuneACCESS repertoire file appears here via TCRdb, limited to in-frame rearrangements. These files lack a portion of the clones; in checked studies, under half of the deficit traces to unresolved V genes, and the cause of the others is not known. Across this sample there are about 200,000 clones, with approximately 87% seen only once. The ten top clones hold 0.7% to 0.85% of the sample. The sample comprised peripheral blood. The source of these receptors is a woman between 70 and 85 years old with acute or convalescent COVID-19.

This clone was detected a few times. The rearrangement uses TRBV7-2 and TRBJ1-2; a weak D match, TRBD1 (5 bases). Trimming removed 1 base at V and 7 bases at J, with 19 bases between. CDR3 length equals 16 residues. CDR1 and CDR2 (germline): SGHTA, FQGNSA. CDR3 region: CASSLVFEATVGGYTF. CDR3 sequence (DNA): TGTGCCAGCAGCTTAGTATTTGAGGCGACAGTAGGTGGCTACACCTTC.

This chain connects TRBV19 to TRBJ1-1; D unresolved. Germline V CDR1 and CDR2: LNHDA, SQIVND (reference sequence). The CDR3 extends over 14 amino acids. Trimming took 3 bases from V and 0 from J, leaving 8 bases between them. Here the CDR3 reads CASSIVQLNTEAFF. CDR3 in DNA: TGTGCCAGTAGTATTGTACAGCTGAACACTGAAGCTTTCTTT.